The entry that follows covers one T cell receptor beta chain sequence. The antigen this receptor binds is unknown. Qualities for individual bases were not recorded, and no much larger clone is one base off. Each donor gave one peripheral blood draw, roughly 110 mL on average, collected into heparinised tubes. A BD FACSAria II and a panel including CD45RO, CCR7, CD25, CD127, CD95 and CD27 were used to sort naive, central memory, regulatory and stem cell-like memory CD4+ T cells. Purity was above 95% for every sorted population. PBMCs were separated immediately by Lymphoprep density gradient centrifugation and were stained directly, without being cultured. So that batch effects would be minimized, each experiment stained and sorted samples in pairs, pairing one healthy donor with one patient. The data are from a study of beta chain features in type 1 diabetes (dated 2018 in TCRdb). For the wider study: Patients and healthy donors did not differ in mean age, gender distribution, total cell number or subset yield. Across all samples, fewer than 130 million sorted cells were examined, and cell number per subset correlated strongly with RNA yield. The study compared the TCRB repertoires of sorted circulating CD4+ T cell subsets in recently diagnosed type 1 diabetes patients with those in matched healthy donors. Naive and central memory subsets were obtained from all 30 or so donors, but regulatory and stem cell-like memory subsets were isolated from only 8 patients and roughly 8 healthy donors.

The entire isolated RNA was reverse transcribed using the High Capacity cDNA Reverse Transcription Kit, and thus expressed TCRB transcripts were sequenced. Deep immunoSEQ sequencing was performed on naive, central memory and regulatory T cell samples, with an average of about 3.6 million total reads per sample. Sorted cells were lysed in RLT buffer, and RNA was extracted using DNase-treated RNeasy Micro or Mini kits according to cell number. To prevent cross-contamination, each cell subset was processed individually, whereas patient and healthy donor samples were processed jointly. The immunoSEQ multiplex PCR was used to amplify TCRB sequences from cDNA, yielding 87-bp fragments that span the CDR3 region. The amplicons were sequenced using the Illumina HiSeq platform. The source study handled its data this way. Synthetic template baselines were used to correct PCR bias computationally, reads within Hamming distance 2 were collapsed, and singletons that could not be merged were discarded. Reads were aligned against IMGT so that V, D and J genes, CDR3 length and insertions or deletions at six rearrangement sites could be assigned. Clonotype counts were normalized to sorted cell number within each subset before computing true diversity and Gini coefficients with the tcR R package. The overlap coefficient, calculated on TCRB nucleotide sequences, was used to measure repertoire sharing. Out-of-frame TCRB sequences from naive cells were analyzed to stand in for the pre-selection repertoire. The table comes from immuneACCESS by way of TCRdb, which keeps in-frame sequences with V and J called. Part of the clones is missing from these tables; in studies checked, under half for an unresolved V gene and the rest for unknown reasons. V, J and clone size derive from that table, while D and trimming were established from the DNA sequence. Here the sample has hundreds of thousands of clones; approximately 13% occur a single time. The ten largest make up less than 0.04% of the sample.

Results and caveats for the whole study, not just this receptor: Because cDNA was sequenced instead of genomic DNA, highly expressing activated cells could be over-represented, though the groups showed no difference in activation or CD3 levels. At VDJ recombination sites, type 1 diabetes patients had fewer insertions and more deleted nucleotides, which implies abnormalities in thymic rearrangement. A moderate but significant shortening of TCRB CDR3 length was observed in type 1 diabetes patients in all four CD4+ subsets. Shorter templates might have been favored by PCR, but patient and control samples were amplified and corrected together, so both groups would have been affected equally by any skew. The naive, central memory and regulatory TCRB repertoires appeared to resemble one another more closely among patients than among healthy donors. Because small numbers of individuals were included in the HLA sub-analyses, any influence of HLA type on TCRB rearrangement was left unresolved.

From a lookup of the germline V gene, CDR1 and CDR2 are MNHNS and SASEGT. Including the terminal cysteine and phenylalanine, the CDR3 comprises 12 residues. Only the CDR3 region is kept as DNA, spanning 36 bases read in frame from base 1. V gives up 6 bases and J gives up 7 bases, and the segment between their germline ends measures 13 bases. The chain links TRBV6-1 with TRBJ2-7, with TRBD2 as a weak D call on 6 bases. Sequencing was performed on naive CD4+ T cells from blood. The meaning of the sample's cell subset or site label: true naive CD4+ T cells. This receptor was identified in a man under 40 in good health. The DNA sequence is given as TGTGCCAGCAGACTGGGGACTGGGGAGCAGTACTTC. This yields the protein CASRLGTGEQYF.